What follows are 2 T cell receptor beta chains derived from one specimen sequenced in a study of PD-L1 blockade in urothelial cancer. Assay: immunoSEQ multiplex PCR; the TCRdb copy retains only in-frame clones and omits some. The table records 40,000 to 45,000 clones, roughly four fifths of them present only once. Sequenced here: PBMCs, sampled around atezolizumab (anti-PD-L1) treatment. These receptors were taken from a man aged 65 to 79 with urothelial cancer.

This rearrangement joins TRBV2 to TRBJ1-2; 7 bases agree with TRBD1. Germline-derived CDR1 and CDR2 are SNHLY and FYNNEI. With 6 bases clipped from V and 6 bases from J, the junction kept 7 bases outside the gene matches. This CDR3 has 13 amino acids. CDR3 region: CASRRQGLNGYTF. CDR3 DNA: TGTGCCAGCAGGAGACAGGGTTTGAATGGCTACACCTTC.

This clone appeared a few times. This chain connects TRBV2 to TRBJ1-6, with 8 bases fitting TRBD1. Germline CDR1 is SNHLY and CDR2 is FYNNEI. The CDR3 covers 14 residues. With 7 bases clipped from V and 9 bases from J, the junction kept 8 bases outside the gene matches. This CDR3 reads CASNLRTGLSPLHF. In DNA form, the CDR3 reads TGTGCCAGCAACCTAAGGACAGGGCTTTCACCCCTCCACTTT.